One and the same sample provided the 2 T cell receptor beta chains below, sequenced in a study of CD8 T cells in ankylosing spondylitis. TCRdb reanalysed the 5' RACE reads using MiXCR and keeps one entry per CDR3 protein. The sample consists of a few hundred thousand distinct CDR3 sequences, about 20% of them appearing once. Sequencing was done on a sample of blood, either unsorted or a sorted T cell fraction (not recorded which). The receptors here all came from a female donor with ankylosing spondylitis or in good health (not recorded which).

V is TRBV6-2 or TRBV6-3 and J is TRBJ2-5; 7 positions agree with TRBD1. Germline CDR1 reads MNHEY; CDR2 reads SVGEGT. J gave up 3 bases and V 6 bases, and 4 bases lay outside the gene matches. The CDR3 sequence is 13 residues long. The DNA of the CDR3 is TGTGCCAGCAGATCCACAGGGGAAGAGACCCAGTACTTC. As protein: CASRSTGEETQYF.

The rearrangement links TRBV7-9 to TRBJ2-1; TRBD2 agrees at 8 bases. The CDR3 is 13 residues long. J gave up 7 bases and V 5 bases, and 4 bases lay outside the gene matches. The germline gives CDR1 SEHNR, CDR2 FQNEAQ (reference sequence). CDR3 nucleotide sequence: TGTGCCAGCAGCCGAGCGGGAGCGAATGAGCAGTTCTTC. Translating it yields CASSRAGANEQFF.